The entry below describes one TCR beta chain. Its antigen is as yet unknown. This CDR3 has 15 residues. V trimming: 1 base; J trimming: 2 bases; junction bases outside the gene matches: 2. In germline, CDR1 is LGHNA, CDR2 YNFKEQ. The donors were members of the validation cohort, which comprised roughly 130 subjects and was separate from the first cohort of 730 or so subjects. The sample comes from a study of cytomegalovirus exposure and HLA in healthy donors. Produced via immunoSEQ multiplex PCR; TCRdb's table is partial and in-frame only. The data hold 250,000 to 400,000 clones, with 75% to 90% observed a single time. Study-wide findings and caveats: Cytomegalovirus-associated TCR beta chains were listed, numbering approximately 150. In vitro, three CMV-associated chains proved specific for CMV antigens. Per published reports, the classifier diagnosed cytomegalovirus status with high specificity and sensitivity.

The receptor's source is a woman in her 30s in good health and CMV-seropositive. The V call is TRBV4-2, the J call TRBJ1-5; 7 nucleotides align to TRBD1. The sample consisted of PBMCs. The CDR3 protein is CASSQGQGGNQPQHF. CDR3 bases: TGTGCCAGCAGCCAAGGACAGGGCGGCAATCAGCCCCAGCATTTT.